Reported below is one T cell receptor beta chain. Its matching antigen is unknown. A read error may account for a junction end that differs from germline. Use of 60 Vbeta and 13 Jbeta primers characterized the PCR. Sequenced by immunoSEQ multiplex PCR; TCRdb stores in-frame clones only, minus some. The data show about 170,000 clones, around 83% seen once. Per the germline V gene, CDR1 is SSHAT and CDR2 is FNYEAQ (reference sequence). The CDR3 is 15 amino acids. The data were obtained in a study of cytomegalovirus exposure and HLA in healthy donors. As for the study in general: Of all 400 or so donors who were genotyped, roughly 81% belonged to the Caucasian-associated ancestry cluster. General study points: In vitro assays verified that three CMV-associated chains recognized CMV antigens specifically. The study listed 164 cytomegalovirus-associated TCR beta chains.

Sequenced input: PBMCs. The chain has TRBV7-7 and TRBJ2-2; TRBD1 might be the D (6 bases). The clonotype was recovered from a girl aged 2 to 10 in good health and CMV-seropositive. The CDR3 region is CASSLLAGDTGELFF. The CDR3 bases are TGTGCTAGCAGCTTGTTAGCAGGGGACACCGGGGAGCTGTTTTTT. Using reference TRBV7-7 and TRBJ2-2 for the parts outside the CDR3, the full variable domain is GAGVSQSPRYKVTKRGQDVTLRCDPISSHATLYWYQQALGQGPEFLTYFNYEAQPDKSGLPSDRFSAERPEGSISTLTIQRTEQRDSAMYRCASSLLAGDTGELFFGEGSRLTVL.